A single T cell receptor beta chain is shown here with its context. The target of this receptor is not known. Qualities for individual bases were not recorded, and no much larger clone is one base off. Including the terminal cysteine and phenylalanine, the CDR3 comprises 14 residues. Of all the DNA, just the CDR3 is kept, 42 bases in frame from base 1. Via the germline V gene, CDR1 is ENHRY and CDR2 SYGVKD. The germline V end is reduced by 6 bases and the J end by 7 bases; junction bases left unmatched: 11. The Quick-DNA Microprep Kit was used to extract genomic DNA from the sorted cells. TCRbeta DNA was amplified with the immunoSEQ hsTCRbeta kit following the manufacturer's protocol. An Illumina MiSeq instrument was used to sequence the TCRbeta libraries. The authors' pipeline ran thus. Once out-of-frame sequences had been removed, more than 2 million distinct TCRbeta sequences were left, which works out to an average of roughly 64,000 per individual. Each individual was scored according to the count of over 150 previously reported CMV-associated TCRbeta sequences and the total productive distinct TCRbeta count. A beta-binomial model was reimplemented in Python, and scikit-learn random forests with default parameters were trained on data from the US cohort. Classifier performance on the Belgian cohort was reported as the median AUC with percentile confidence intervals calculated over 10,000 bootstrap iterations. As stored in TCRdb, this immuneACCESS dataset retains in-frame rearrangements with V and J assigned. A fraction of the clones does not appear; measured against another copy, unresolved V genes explain less than half of the discrepancy, and the remainder lacks a known reason. Clone size and V and J calls were adopted from that table, with D and trimming inferred from the DNA. This sample gives about 50,000 clones in total; 82% of them show up just once. The ten most abundant clones make up approximately 0.39% of the sample.

The data are from a study of memory CD4+ T cells and cytomegalovirus serostatus (dated by TCRdb to the late 2010s). Some background on the complete study: The cohort comprised 33 healthy Belgian adults, 9 CMV seropositive and roughly 24 CMV seronegative. The study sequenced CD4+ memory TCRbeta repertoires of a Belgian cohort with known cytomegalovirus serostatus to replicate a published TCR-based CMV serostatus classifier.

Single viable CD3+CD4+CD8-CD45RO+ cells were sorted as memory CD4+ T cells on a FACSAria II. CMV serostatus was determined with a Roche Elecsys assay detecting serum IgG against CMV pp150, pp28, p38 and p52. After the samples were thawed, total CD4+ T cells were enriched through positive selection using CD4 magnetic microbeads. Samples originated from another study that specifically interrogated the CD4+ T cell memory repertoire. Following standard operating procedures, peripheral blood mononuclear cells were isolated and cryopreserved, while serum was kept at -80 degrees C. The staining relied on CD3-PerCP (BW264/56), CD4-APC (RPA-T4), CD45RO-PE (UCHT1) and CD8-Pacific Orange (3B5) antibodies, and Sytox blue was used to exclude non-viable cells. The paper as a whole reports these results and caveats: Of under 200 previously reported CMV-associated TCRbeta sequences, about 72 appeared in the CD4+ memory repertoires, each in one to five individuals. The results were interpreted as suggesting that the CMV-associated TCR signature is mostly present in the CD4+ memory repertoire. The original-framework classifier achieved a median bootstrapped AUC of 0.95 with a 95% CI of 0.76-1.00 on the Belgian cohort. Only CD4+CD45RO+ memory cells were sequenced, in contrast to the original study, which included naive and memory CD4+ and CD8+ populations. For CMV serostatus prediction, a median bootstrapped AUC of approximately 0.95 was reached with the original framework, and a median bootstrapped AUC of around 0.89 was reached with a US-trained random forest.

The V and J genes are TRBV10-3 and TRBJ2-5, with 7 bases in between that match TRBD1. Sequences were obtained from memory CD4+ T cells from blood. The clonotype comes from an adult in good health and CMV-seronegative. The nucleotide sequence reads TGTGCCATCAGCCCCGGGACAGTCTGGGGGACCCAGTACTTC. Translated, this gives CAISPGTVWGTQYF.